This TCR beta chain stems from a study of graft-versus-host responses after intestinal transplantation. Whole-study findings and limits: There were GvH clones found in recipient marrow, and some of them appeared first in ileum or blood.

This clone was seen just once. Its antigen is unidentified. The assay was immunoSEQ multiplex PCR, and TCRdb's table has in-frame clones only and misses some. The sample has approximately 70,000 clones; more than 70% are singletons. V dropped 7 bases and J dropped 3; count of bases not matched to a gene: 22. Germline CDR1 is SNHLY and CDR2 is FYNNEI. The CDR3 sequence is 20 residues long. Sequencing was performed on unstimulated CD8+ T cells sorted from spleen or lymph node cells, taken before intestinal transplant. This sequence was found in a human donor who received an intestinal transplant. The rearrangement uses TRBV2 and TRBJ2-3, with TRBD2 matching 10 bases. CDR3 bases: TGTGCCAGCAACTCGCAAGGGACTAGCGCGAACCCTAGGCGGACAGATACGCAGTATTTT. It codes for CASNSQGTSANPRRTDTQYF.